The sequence of this T cell receptor (beta chain) was determined in a study of blood T cell repertoires in COVID-19. Original handling: For nucleated cells, counts were estimated from reference gene primer amplification. Here immunoSEQ multiplex PCR was the method, and the copy in TCRdb shows in-frame clones only, minus some. Clonal size and the V and J genes are those of that table, whereas D and trimming came from the DNA. The sample lists about 270,000 clones, approximately 90% occurring once. CDR1 SEHNR and CDR2 FQNEAQ come from the germline V gene (reference sequence). The CDR3 spans 15 residues. J lost 2 bases, V lost 5 bases, and 3 bases had no gene match.

This chain connects TRBV7-9 to TRBJ1-5, with 10 bases identical to TRBD1. Material for sequencing was PBMCs or T cells enriched from blood (not recorded which). This sequence originates from a man aged 40-49 years who had been exposed to COVID-19. CDR3: CASSGQGGGNQPQHF. The CDR3 DNA sequence: TGTGCCAGCAGCGGACAGGGGGGAGGCAATCAGCCCCAGCATTTT.